One and the same sample provided the 26 T cell receptor beta chains below, sequenced in a study of early T cells in non-severe SARS-CoV-2 infection. Using its own MiXCR run on the 5' RACE reads, TCRdb lists one record per CDR3 protein. The sample holds 60,000 or so distinct CDR3 sequences, around 12% seen once. The source material was whole blood, sampled at baseline. These receptors came from an adult who was a healthcare worker with PCR-confirmed SARS-CoV-2 infection or an uninfected control (not recorded which).

This clonotype was seen ten or more times. The J gene is TRBJ2-7, the V gene TRBV5-1; TRBD1 is a possible D gene (6 bases). This CDR3 has 15 amino acids. Trimming removed 5 bases at V and 3 bases at J, with 18 bases between. CDR1 and CDR2 (germline): SGHRS, YFSETQ. The chain's CDR3 is CASRPTKTGFYEQYF. The DNA of the CDR3 is TGCGCCAGCAGACCTACGAAGACAGGCTTCTACGAGCAGTACTTC.

The chain recombines TRBV7-2 with TRBJ2-5, with no clear D. In germline, CDR1 is SGHTA, CDR2 FQGNSA. CDR3 size: 14 residues. Trimming took off 4 bases at V and 5 bases at J, with 14 bases between the two ends. In DNA, the CDR3 is TGTGCCAGCAGCTCACTACAAGGTTTCGAGACCCAGTACTTC. Translated, it gives CASSSLQGFETQYF. Based on the CDR3 plus reference TRBV7-2 and TRBJ2-5, the full variable domain is GAGVSQSPSNKVTEKGKDVELRCDPISGHTALYWYRQSLGQGLEFLIYFQGNSAPDKSGLPSDRFSAERTGGSVSTLTIQRTQQEDSAVYLCASSSLQGFETQYFGPGTRLLVL.

The V gene is TRBV7-9, the J gene TRBJ2-7, with 9 bases identical to TRBD1. The V segment lost 7 bases and the J segment 3 bases; nucleotides outside the gene matches: 13. The CDR3 consists of 16 residues. Germline V gene data show CDR1 as SEHNR and CDR2 as FQNEAQ (reference sequence). CDR3 region: CASIFGTGILGYEQYF. The CDR3 DNA reads TGTGCCAGCATCTTCGGGACAGGGATCCTCGGCTACGAGCAGTACTTC.

This clonotype has a handful of counts. This chain connects TRBV6-6 to TRBJ2-1, with D perhaps given as TRBD1 or TRBD2 (5 bases each). CDR3 size: 14 residues. The V and J ends lost 6 bases and 7 bases respectively, with 16 bases between them. From germline, CDR1 is MNHNY and CDR2 SVGAGI (reference sequence). The CDR3 loop is CASRPRDPGNEQFF. The CDR3 DNA follows: TGTGCCAGCAGGCCCCGGGACCCAGGGAATGAGCAGTTCTTC.

This clonotype was observed many times. The J gene is TRBJ1-6, the V gene TRBV28; possibly TRBD1 for D (6 bases). The germline CDR1 and CDR2 sequences are MDHEN and SYDVKM. The CDR3 sequence is 15 residues long. V lost 7 bases, J lost 6 bases, and 16 bases lay in between. The CDR3 sequence is CASMGVTGINSPLHF. CDR3 in DNA: TGTGCCAGCATGGGTGTGACAGGCATTAATTCACCCCTCCACTTT.

The table lists this clonotype with many counts. The chain links TRBV4-2 to TRBJ1-4, with D hard to call. Germline CDR1 reads LGHNA; CDR2 reads YNFKEQ. The CDR3 runs 15 residues. The ends were cut back, 0 bases at V and 8 bases at J, with 13 bases in the middle. The CDR3 sequence is CASSQEGSLGEKLFF. CDR3 coding DNA: TGTGCCAGCAGCCAAGAGGGATCCTTGGGGGAAAAACTGTTTTTT.

This clonotype was seen a handful of times. This chain connects TRBV12-3 or TRBV12-4 to TRBJ2-3; D not resolved. This CDR3 contains 11 residues. V was pared by 5 bases and J by 2 bases, with 2 bases between. Here the CDR3 DNA reads TGTGCCAGCAGTAACACAGATACGCAGTATTTT. Protein sequence: CASSNTDTQYF.

This clonotype came up once. The V call is TRBV7-2, the J call TRBJ1-6, with TRBD1 matching 9 bases. This CDR3 region has 16 residues. The junction had 12 bases not matched to a gene; V was cut back by 5 bases and J by 10 bases. The germline V gene encodes CDR1 SGHTA and CDR2 FQGNSA. The CDR3 nucleotides read TGTGCCAGCAGCCCACCATCCGGGACAGGGTGGTCACCCCTCCACTTT. Its translation: CASSPPSGTGWSPLHF.

The chain is built from TRBV12-3 or TRBV12-4 and TRBJ1-2; D may be TRBD1 (6 bases). With 8 bases removed from V and 0 bases from J, the gap between germline ends came to 16 bases. This CDR3 has 15 residues. CDR3 DNA: TGTGCCAGCCTACGGGACACAAGAACTAACTATGGCTACACCTTC. Its translation: CASLRDTRTNYGYTF.

The sample holds many counts of this clonotype. The chain couples TRBV10-3 to TRBJ1-2; D is unresolved. V lost 4 bases and J lost 5, with 8 bases in between. Germline values: CDR1 ENHRY, CDR2 SYGVKD. The CDR3 runs 12 residues. CDR3 residues: CAISGSDYGYTF. DNA of the CDR3: TGTGCCATCAGTGGCAGCGATTATGGCTACACCTTC.

About this clonotype itself: A much larger clone sits a single nucleotide away, making a read error possible. The chain employs TRBV27 and TRBJ2-2; maybe TRBD1 (6 bases). The germline V gene encodes CDR1 MNHEY and CDR2 SMNVEV (reference sequence). CDR3 length equals 14 residues. The V and J ends lost 6 bases and 0 bases respectively, with 8 bases between them. Here the CDR3 reads CASSGQTNTGELFF. CDR3 nucleotides: TGTGCCAGCAGCGGACAGACGAACACCGGGGAGCTGTTTTTT.

The chain uses TRBV5-6 and TRBJ2-5; 12 nucleotides align to TRBD2. CDR3 size: 17 residues. Germline V gene data show CDR1 as SGHDT and CDR2 as YYEEEE. V trimming: 4 bases; J trimming: 4 bases; junction bases outside the gene matches: 11. The CDR3 spells CASSALPSGGAPETQYF. The CDR3 nucleotides read TGTGCCAGCAGCGCCTTGCCTAGCGGGGGGGCCCCAGAGACCCAGTACTTC.

This clonotype has ten or more counts. The chain joins TRBV6-5 to TRBJ1-2, with TRBD1 as a possible D gene (5 bases). Germline CDR1 and CDR2: MNHEY and SVGAGI. The CDR3 loop spans 17 amino acids. V was cut by 2 bases and J by 6 bases, with 22 bases left in between. The CDR3 spells CASSYVGGDRRYHGYTF. The CDR3 DNA reads as TGTGCCAGCAGTTACGTAGGAGGGGATAGGAGGTATCATGGCTACACCTTC.

This clonotype was recorded at least ten times. The rearrangement links TRBV6-1 to TRBJ2-3; a weak D match, TRBD2 (6 bases). The germline CDR1 and CDR2 sequences are MNHNS and SASEGT. The CDR3 extends over 14 amino acids. Between the trimmed V and J ends, which lost 1 base and 4 bases, there was a span of 9 bases. CDR3 loop: CASSEGRGADTQYF. CDR3 bases: TGTGCCAGCAGTGAAGGGAGGGGAGCAGATACGCAGTATTTT.

This clonotype has at least ten counts. V and J are TRBV6-6 and TRBJ1-1, with TRBD1 identical over 8 bases. The CDR3 contains 14 residues. Germline loops: CDR1 MNHNY, CDR2 SVGAGI (reference sequence). V gave up 4 bases and J gave up 7 bases; unmatched junction bases: 8. CDR3 coding DNA: TGTGCCAGCAGTTTCCCGGACAGGGAAGATGAAGCTTTCTTT. Its translation: CASSFPDREDEAFF.

The gene calls are TRBV4-3 and TRBJ2-1; tentative D call: TRBD2 (6 bases). CDR1 is LGHNA and CDR2 is YSLEER in the germline V gene. Trimming shortened V by 1 base and J by 8 bases, and 12 bases separated the two germline ends. The CDR3 length is 14 residues. This chain's CDR3 is CASSQVPGEHEQFF. In DNA form, the CDR3 reads TGCGCCAGCAGCCAAGTGCCGGGGGAGCATGAGCAGTTCTTC.

This clonotype was counted between two and nine times. The gene calls are TRBV20-1 and TRBJ1-1, with TRBD1 as a possible D gene (5 bases). The germline V gene encodes CDR1 DFQATT and CDR2 SNEGSKA (reference sequence). V shed 5 bases and J shed 4 bases, with 11 bases lying between them. This CDR3 has 12 amino acids. CDR3: CSALGGGTEAFF. CDR3 DNA sequence: TGCAGTGCTTTAGGTGGGGGCACTGAAGCTTTCTTT.

This chain uses TRBV15 with TRBJ2-6; no clear D gene. Trimming shortened V by 5 bases and J by 3 bases, and 8 bases separated the two germline ends. The CDR3 runs 14 residues. Per the germline V gene, CDR1 is LNHNV and CDR2 is YYDKDF (reference sequence). CDR3 nucleotides: TGTGCCACCAGCCTTCCGGTTGGGGCCAACGTCCTGACTTTC. Protein product: CATSLPVGANVLTF.

This clonotype was detected only a few times. The chain couples TRBV6-2 or TRBV6-3 to TRBJ2-7; TRBD2 aligns across 8 bases. V lost 10 bases and J lost 3; bases outside the gene matches: 5. Germline V gene data show CDR1 as MNHEY and CDR2 as SVGEGT. This CDR3 is built from 12 residues. The CDR3 DNA follows: TGTGCCACCCGGGAGGGCTACTACGAGCAGTACTTC. As protein: CATREGYYEQYF.

This clonotype was seen ten or more times. V and J are TRBV10-2 and TRBJ2-7; no firm D call. Germline loops: CDR1 WSHSY, CDR2 SAAADI. The CDR3 has 14 amino acids. Trimming left V 0 bases short and J 0 bases short, with 6 bases between. The CDR3 DNA reads as TGCGCCAGCAGTGAGTCGTGGGGCTCCTACGAGCAGTACTTC. It translates to CASSESWGSYEQYF.

This clonotype has ten or more counts. V usage is TRBV7-9 and J usage is TRBJ2-3; D not resolved. The length of the CDR3 is 17 residues. Germline CDR1 reads SEHNR; CDR2 reads FQNEAQ (reference sequence). V lost 5 bases and J lost 2, with 20 bases in between. Here the CDR3 DNA reads TGTGCCAGCAGCCAGTCAGCCGGATCCCAGGTCACAGATACGCAGTATTTT. Translated: CASSQSAGSQVTDTQYF.

The table lists this clonotype with a few counts. This chain joins TRBV7-8 and TRBJ2-7; no clear D gene. Trimming cost V 6 bases and J 4 bases, with 7 bases left between them. The CDR3 totals 11 residues. Germline assignment: CDR1 SGHVS and CDR2 FQNEAQ. The CDR3 region has the DNA TGTGCCAGCAGTTCACATTACGAGCAGTACTTC. It encodes CASSSHYEQYF.

The chain carries TRBV5-6 and TRBJ2-3, with D possibly matching TRBD2 (6 bases). Germline V lookup: CDR1 SGHDT, CDR2 YYEEEE. V shed 0 bases and J shed 2 bases, with 13 bases lying between them. The CDR3 has 16 residues. Here the CDR3 reads CASSLGRGYLTDTQYF. For the CDR3, the DNA is TGTGCCAGCAGCTTGGGGAGGGGATACCTCACAGATACGCAGTATTTT.

The table lists this clonotype with a few counts. The chain couples TRBV19 to TRBJ2-7; the match to TRBD1 covers 8 bases. V gave up 5 bases and J gave up 1 base; unmatched junction bases: 4. The CDR3 runs 14 residues. The germline V gene encodes CDR1 LNHDA and CDR2 SQIVND (reference sequence). Here the CDR3 reads CASSGQGSSYEQYF. In DNA form, the CDR3 reads TGTGCCAGTAGTGGACAGGGATCGTCCTACGAGCAGTACTTC.

The rearrangement uses TRBV20-1 and TRBJ2-1; the match to TRBD2 covers 10 bases. The CDR3 contains 15 residues. CDR1 and CDR2 (germline): DFQATT, SNEGSKA (reference sequence). V shed 7 bases, J shed 4 bases, and the junction held 10 bases outside the gene matches. The CDR3 protein is CSGRGTSGIYNEQFF. DNA for the CDR3: TGCAGTGGGAGGGGTACTAGCGGGATTTACAATGAGCAGTTCTTC.

This clonotype was recorded at least ten times. The chain recombines TRBV18 with TRBJ1-2; no reliable D call. Trimming took 0 bases from V and 6 from J, leaving 8 bases between them. Germline lookup yields CDR1 KGHSH and CDR2 LQKENI. This CDR3 contains 13 residues. CDR3 DNA sequence: TGTGCCAGCTCACCACCGGGATCTGATGGCTACACCTTC. Translation: CASSPPGSDGYTF. Full variable domain (outside the CDR3, taken from reference TRBV18 and TRBJ1-2): NAGVMQNPRHLVRRRGQEARLRCSPMKGHSHVYWYRQLPEEGLKFMVYLQKENIIDESGMPKERFSAEFPKEGPSILRIQQVVRGDSAAYFCASSPPGSDGYTFGSGTRLTVV.